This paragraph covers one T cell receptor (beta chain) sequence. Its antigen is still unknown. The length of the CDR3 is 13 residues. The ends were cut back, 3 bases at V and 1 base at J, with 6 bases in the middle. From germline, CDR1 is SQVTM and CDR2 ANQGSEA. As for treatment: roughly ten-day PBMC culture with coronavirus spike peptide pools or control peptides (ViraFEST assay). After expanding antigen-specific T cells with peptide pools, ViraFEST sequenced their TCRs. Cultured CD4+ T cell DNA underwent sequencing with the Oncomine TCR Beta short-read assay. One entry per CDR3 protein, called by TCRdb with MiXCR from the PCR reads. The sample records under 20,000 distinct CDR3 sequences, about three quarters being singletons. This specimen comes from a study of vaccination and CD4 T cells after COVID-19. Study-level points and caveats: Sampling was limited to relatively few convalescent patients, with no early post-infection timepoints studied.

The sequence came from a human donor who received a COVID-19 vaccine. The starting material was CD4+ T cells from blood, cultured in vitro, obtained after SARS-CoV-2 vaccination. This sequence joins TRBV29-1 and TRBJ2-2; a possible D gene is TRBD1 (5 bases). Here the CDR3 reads CSVDGQNTGELFF. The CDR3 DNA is TGCAGCGTTGATGGACAGAACACCGGGGAGCTGTTTTTT.